Each of the 4 T cell receptor beta chains below was sequenced from the same sample in a study of shared clonotypes between healthy human individuals. The table came from immunoSEQ multiplex PCR; TCRdb's copy has only in-frame clones and leaves some out. This table holds about 1.5 million clones, roughly 95% found once. Sequencing input: naive CD4+ T cells sorted from blood. Subset indicated: CD45RA+ positively selected. Receptors were obtained from a man aged 25-45 years in good health.

This clone was seen only once. The chain combines TRBV5-5 with TRBJ2-7; tentatively, D is TRBD2 (6 bases). Trimming took 0 bases from V and 7 from J, leaving 14 bases between them. The CDR3 is 14 residues long. Germline CDR1 reads SGHKS; CDR2 reads YYEKEE (reference sequence). In DNA form, the CDR3 reads TGTGCCAGCAGCTTGGGGGACTCGCGTATAGAGCAGTACTTC. It is translated as CASSLGDSRIEQYF. Looking up the rest from reference TRBV5-5 and TRBJ2-7 gives the full variable domain: DAGVTQSPTHLIKTRGQQVTLRCSPISGHKSVSWYQQVLGQGPQFIFQYYEKEERGRGNFPDRFSARQFPNYSSELNVNALLLGDSALYLCASSLGDSRIEQYFGPGTRLTVT.

This chain links TRBV7-2 with TRBJ2-1; 11 positions match TRBD2. V gave up 6 bases and J gave up 1 base; unmatched junction bases: 5. The CDR3 spans 16 residues. Per the germline V gene, CDR1 is SGHTA and CDR2 is FQGNSA. For the CDR3, the DNA is TGTGCCAGCAGGGAAACTAGCGGGGGTTCCTACAATGAGCAGTTCTTC. Amino acid sequence: CASRETSGGSYNEQFF.

The chain's CDR3 is CASSVDPQSEQYF. CDR3 coding DNA: TGTGCCAGCAGCGTAGATCCCCAGAGCGAGCAGTACTTC. The gene calls are TRBV9 and TRBJ2-7, with D unclear. The germline V and J ends were trimmed by 0 bases and 6 bases, with 10 bases remaining between them. Germline V gene data show CDR1 as SGDLS and CDR2 as YYNGEE. This CDR3 has 13 residues.

Regarding this clone: The same CDR3 is also encoded by other DNA sequences in this sample. The J gene is TRBJ2-3, the V gene TRBV28; D gene unclear. CDR3 length equals 12 residues. V dropped 5 bases and J dropped 0 bases, with 3 bases sitting between them. Per germline, CDR1 MDHEN and CDR2 SYDVKM. DNA of the CDR3: TGTGCCAGCAGTCCAAGCACAGATACGCAGTATTTT. Protein product: CASSPSTDTQYF.